Listed below are T cell receptor beta chains from one sample, sequenced in a study of T cell responses to AZD1222 COVID-19 vaccine. Generated by immunoSEQ multiplex PCR, the TCRdb table keeps only in-frame clones and is missing some. Of approximately 120,000 clones listed, over 75% are singletons. Sample: peripheral blood, taken on day 0 of AZD1222 vaccination. The receptors originated from an adult in good health. The CDR3 runs from the conserved cysteine through the conserved F or W. Each record gives: CDR3 protein, CDR3 DNA, V gene, clone size, J gene, D gene. D genes are given only for firm matches. Size tells how often a clone was seen (once, few, many) or the class of an expanded clone, and some rows leave it out.

CDR3 protein: CASSKTDTQYF
CDR3 DNA: TGTGCCAGCAGCAAAACAGATACGCAGTATTTT
V gene: TRBV27
clone size: .
J gene: TRBJ2-3
D gene: .

CDR3 protein: CASSLQVGELFF
CDR3 DNA: TGTGCCAGCAGCTTGCAAGTCGGGGAGCTGTTTTTT
V gene: TRBV5-6
clone size: .
J gene: TRBJ2-2
D gene: .

CDR3 protein: CASTSPGNTEAFF
CDR3 DNA: TGTGCCAGCACCAGCCCTGGGAACACTGAAGCTTTCTTT
V gene: TRBV12-3/TRBV12-4
clone size: .
J gene: TRBJ1-1
D gene: .

CDR3 protein: CASSEARQQPQHF
CDR3 DNA: TGTGCCAGCAGTGAAGCGCGCCAACAGCCCCAGCATTTT
V gene: TRBV2
clone size: .
J gene: TRBJ1-5
D gene: .

CDR3 protein: CASSPLAGLKTQYF
CDR3 DNA: TGTGCCAGCAGTCCATTGGCGGGTCTGAAGACGCAGTATTTT
V gene: TRBV27
clone size: .
J gene: TRBJ2-3
D gene: .

CDR3 protein: CASKKERMSYEQYF
CDR3 DNA: TGTGCCAGCAAAAAGGAGCGGATGTCCTACGAGCAGTACTTC
V gene: TRBV2
clone size: .
J gene: TRBJ2-7
D gene: .

CDR3 protein: CASSLRGAGNTEAFF
CDR3 DNA: TGTGCCAGCAGCCTCAGGGGGGCTGGGAACACTGAAGCTTTCTTT
V gene: TRBV5-6
clone size: .
J gene: TRBJ1-1
D gene: TRBD1

CDR3 protein: CASSDGTGSSYNSPLHF
CDR3 DNA: TGTGCCAGCAGTGACGGGACAGGGAGCTCCTATAATTCACCCCTCCACTTT
V gene: TRBV25-1
clone size: .
J gene: TRBJ1-6
D gene: TRBD1

CDR3 protein: CASSLTPIAYEQYF
CDR3 DNA: TGTGCCAGCAGCTTAACCCCGATTGCCTACGAGCAGTACTTC
V gene: TRBV7-9
clone size: .
J gene: TRBJ2-7
D gene: .

CDR3 protein: CASSLDRGIIYTF
CDR3 DNA: TGTGCCAGCAGCTTGGACAGGGGTATAATTTACACCTTC
V gene: TRBV6-6
clone size: .
J gene: TRBJ1-2
D gene: TRBD1

CDR3 protein: CSALRGNIQYF
CDR3 DNA: TGCAGTGCCCTCAGGGGTAACATTCAGTACTTC
V gene: TRBV20-1
clone size: .
J gene: TRBJ2-4
D gene: .

CDR3 protein: CASSLDRGDSPLHF
CDR3 DNA: TGTGCCAGCAGCTTGGACAGGGGGGATTCACCCCTCCACTTT
V gene: TRBV11-3
clone size: few
J gene: TRBJ1-6
D gene: TRBD1

CDR3 protein: CASSWGEKLFF
CDR3 DNA: TGCGCCAGCAGCTGGGGGGAAAAACTGTTTTTT
V gene: TRBV4-1
clone size: .
J gene: TRBJ1-4
D gene: .

CDR3 protein: CASSRQVNEKLFF
CDR3 DNA: TGCGCCAGCAGCCGACAGGTTAATGAAAAACTGTTTTTT
V gene: TRBV5-1
clone size: .
J gene: TRBJ1-4
D gene: .

CDR3 protein: CASSGGPYEQYF
CDR3 DNA: TGTGCCAGCAGTGGGGGCCCCTACGAGCAGTACTTC
V gene: TRBV12-3/TRBV12-4
clone size: .
J gene: TRBJ2-7
D gene: .

CDR3 protein: CAISAGLGSDYEQYF
CDR3 DNA: TGTGCCATCAGTGCAGGGTTGGGGTCGGACTACGAGCAGTACTTC
V gene: TRBV10-3
clone size: .
J gene: TRBJ2-7
D gene: .

CDR3 protein: CASSQGTGGADGYTF
CDR3 DNA: TGCGCCAGCAGCCAAGGGACCGGGGGGGCCGATGGCTACACCTTC
V gene: TRBV4-3
clone size: .
J gene: TRBJ1-2
D gene: .

CDR3 protein: CASIRFLGGQEQFF
CDR3 DNA: TGTGCCAGCATCCGATTTCTTGGGGGCCAGGAGCAGTTCTTC
V gene: TRBV2
clone size: .
J gene: TRBJ2-1
D gene: .

CDR3 protein: CASSPDMSYEQYF
CDR3 DNA: TGCGCCAGCAGCCCGGACATGTCCTACGAGCAGTACTTC
V gene: TRBV5-1
clone size: .
J gene: TRBJ2-7
D gene: .

CDR3 protein: CATSDLFASGELFF
CDR3 DNA: TGTGCCACCAGTGATTTGTTTGCGTCCGGGGAGCTGTTTTTT
V gene: TRBV24-1
clone size: .
J gene: TRBJ2-2
D gene: .

CDR3 protein: CATSDWEGKGTGTDTQYF
CDR3 DNA: TGTGCCACCAGTGATTGGGAAGGGAAGGGGACGGGCACAGATACGCAGTATTTT
V gene: TRBV24-1
clone size: .
J gene: TRBJ2-3
D gene: .

CDR3 protein: CASSVTGDQPQHF
CDR3 DNA: TGTGCCAGCAGCGTTACAGGAGATCAGCCCCAGCATTTT
V gene: TRBV7-9
clone size: .
J gene: TRBJ1-5
D gene: .

CDR3 protein: CASSPSGGFTYNEQFF
CDR3 DNA: TGTGCCAGCAGCCCCAGCGGGGGGTTCACCTACAATGAGCAGTTCTTC
V gene: TRBV9
clone size: .
J gene: TRBJ2-1
D gene: TRBD2

CDR3 protein: CASSQDGSPLHF
CDR3 DNA: TGTGCCAGCAGCCAAGATGGGTCACCCCTCCACTTT
V gene: TRBV14
clone size: .
J gene: TRBJ1-6
D gene: .

CDR3 protein: CASSLVTGNTEAFF
CDR3 DNA: TGTGCCAGCAGCTTAGTAACAGGGAACACTGAAGCTTTCTTT
V gene: TRBV7-9
clone size: few
J gene: TRBJ1-1
D gene: .

CDR3 protein: CASSITPGQTTEKLFF
CDR3 DNA: TGTGCCAGTAGTATAACGCCGGGACAAACAACTGAAAAACTGTTTTTT
V gene: TRBV19
clone size: .
J gene: TRBJ1-4
D gene: .

CDR3 protein: CASSSRGGGNSPLHF
CDR3 DNA: TGTGCCAGCAGCTCGAGGGGGGGAGGTAATTCACCCCTCCACTTT
V gene: TRBV7-8
clone size: .
J gene: TRBJ1-6
D gene: .

CDR3 protein: CASSAGLAGGTHEQFF
CDR3 DNA: TGTGCCAGCAGCGCCGGACTAGCGGGCGGCACGCATGAGCAGTTCTTC
V gene: TRBV5-4
clone size: .
J gene: TRBJ2-1
D gene: TRBD2

CDR3 protein: CASSYSTGPSYNEQFF
CDR3 DNA: TGTGCCAGCAGTTACTCAACGGGGCCCTCCTACAATGAGCAGTTCTTC
V gene: TRBV6-5
clone size: .
J gene: TRBJ2-1
D gene: .

CDR3 protein: CASSPGVAQNTQYF
CDR3 DNA: TGTGCCAGCAGTCCCGGGGTAGCGCAAAATACGCAGTATTTT
V gene: TRBV6-2/TRBV6-3
clone size: .
J gene: TRBJ2-3
D gene: .

CDR3 protein: CASSLDWGPNSPLHF
CDR3 DNA: TGTGCCAGCAGCTTAGATTGGGGTCCTAATTCACCCCTCCACTTT
V gene: TRBV7-2
clone size: .
J gene: TRBJ1-6
D gene: .

CDR3 protein: CASSQTTTNYGYTF
CDR3 DNA: TGCGCCAGCAGCCAGACCACAACCAACTATGGCTACACCTTC
V gene: TRBV4-3
clone size: .
J gene: TRBJ1-2
D gene: .

CDR3 protein: CASSQMTGPNQAQHF
CDR3 DNA: TGTGCCAGCAGCCAGATGACAGGGCCGAATCAAGCCCAGCATTTT
V gene: TRBV3-1/TRBV3-2
clone size: .
J gene: TRBJ1-5
D gene: TRBD1

CDR3 protein: CASSRLLGQFF
CDR3 DNA: TGTGCCAGCAGCCGCCTCCTGGGGCAGTTCTTC
V gene: TRBV12-3/TRBV12-4
clone size: .
J gene: TRBJ2-1
D gene: .

CDR3 protein: CASSEGTGANQPQHF
CDR3 DNA: TGCGCCAGCAGTGAAGGTACAGGGGCCAATCAGCCCCAGCATTTT
V gene: TRBV10-1
clone size: .
J gene: TRBJ1-5
D gene: TRBD1

CDR3 protein: CAIRVGLADTIYF
CDR3 DNA: TGTGCCATCAGGGTCGGTCTGGCGGACACCATATATTTT
V gene: TRBV10-3
clone size: .
J gene: TRBJ1-3
D gene: .

CDR3 protein: CASSYKLRTGELFF
CDR3 DNA: TGTGCCAGCAGTTACAAGTTGAGGACCGGGGAGCTGTTTTTT
V gene: TRBV6-2/TRBV6-3
clone size: .
J gene: TRBJ2-2
D gene: .

CDR3 protein: CASSLTPPGANVLTF
CDR3 DNA: TGTGCCAGCAGCTTAACCCCCCCCGGGGCCAACGTCCTGACTTTC
V gene: TRBV7-3
clone size: .
J gene: TRBJ2-6
D gene: .

CDR3 protein: CASSPPPGLYAFF
CDR3 DNA: TGTGCCAGCAGCCCGCCCCCGGGACTTTACGCTTTCTTT
V gene: TRBV7-9
clone size: .
J gene: TRBJ1-1
D gene: .

CDR3 protein: CAWKGGSYGYTF
CDR3 DNA: TGTGCCTGGAAAGGGGGTAGCTATGGCTACACCTTC
V gene: TRBV30
clone size: once
J gene: TRBJ1-2
D gene: .

CDR3 protein: CASPPGTDNYGYTF
CDR3 DNA: TGTGCCAGCCCCCCGGGTACCGATAACTATGGCTACACCTTC
V gene: TRBV7-2
clone size: once
J gene: TRBJ1-2
D gene: .

CDR3 protein: CASNRRAGVNQPQHF
CDR3 DNA: TGTGCCAGCAACCGGAGGGCGGGGGTTAATCAGCCCCAGCATTTT
V gene: TRBV5-6
clone size: .
J gene: TRBJ1-5
D gene: .

CDR3 protein: CASSQDASGRPGANVLTF
CDR3 DNA: TGTGCCAGCAGCCAAGACGCTAGCGGGAGACCTGGGGCCAACGTCCTGACTTTC
V gene: TRBV3-1/TRBV3-2
clone size: once
J gene: TRBJ2-6
D gene: TRBD2

CDR3 protein: CASSQEVSGRARRNQETQYF
CDR3 DNA: TGTGCCAGCAGCCAAGAGGTTAGCGGGAGGGCCCGTCGAAACCAAGAGACCCAGTACTTC
V gene: TRBV4-2
clone size: once
J gene: TRBJ2-5
D gene: TRBD2

CDR3 protein: CASSAQGARGNTIYF
CDR3 DNA: TGTGCCAGCAGCGCCCAGGGGGCGCGCGGAAACACCATATATTTT
V gene: TRBV9
clone size: .
J gene: TRBJ1-3
D gene: TRBD1

CDR3 protein: CASSHGQGEQYF
CDR3 DNA: TGTGCCAGCAGCCACGGACAGGGCGAGCAGTACTTC
V gene: TRBV11-3
clone size: .
J gene: TRBJ2-7
D gene: TRBD1

CDR3 protein: CASSQGAVLEAFF
CDR3 DNA: TGTGCCAGCAGCCAGGGGGCGGTCTTAGAAGCTTTCTTT
V gene: TRBV3-1/TRBV3-2
clone size: .
J gene: TRBJ1-1
D gene: .

CDR3 protein: CASSDRGILQYF
CDR3 DNA: TGTGCCAGCAGCGACAGGGGAATTCTGCAGTACTTC
V gene: TRBV12-3/TRBV12-4
clone size: .
J gene: TRBJ2-7
D gene: TRBD1

CDR3 protein: CASSKGLAGAANTGELFF
CDR3 DNA: TGTGCCAGCAGTAAAGGACTAGCGGGGGCTGCGAACACCGGGGAGCTGTTTTTT
V gene: TRBV27
clone size: .
J gene: TRBJ2-2
D gene: TRBD2

CDR3 protein: CASQGRDNQPQHF
CDR3 DNA: TGTGCCAGCCAAGGACGTGACAATCAGCCCCAGCATTTT
V gene: TRBV25-1
clone size: .
J gene: TRBJ1-5
D gene: .

CDR3 protein: CASSLREIVNEQFF
CDR3 DNA: TGTGCCAGCAGCTTACGGGAGATCGTTAATGAGCAGTTCTTC
V gene: TRBV7-8
clone size: .
J gene: TRBJ2-1
D gene: .

CDR3 protein: CASSISSGGARADTQYF
CDR3 DNA: TGTGCCAGCAGTATCTCTAGCGGGGGGGCCCGAGCAGATACGCAGTATTTT
V gene: TRBV6-2/TRBV6-3
clone size: .
J gene: TRBJ2-3
D gene: TRBD2

CDR3 protein: CASSSLGPNEKLFF
CDR3 DNA: TGTGCCAGCAGCTCTTTGGGACCCAATGAAAAACTGTTTTTT
V gene: TRBV3-1/TRBV3-2
clone size: .
J gene: TRBJ1-4
D gene: .

CDR3 protein: CASSIPSGGSTDTQYF
CDR3 DNA: TGTGCCAGTAGTATACCTAGCGGGGGCTCTACAGATACGCAGTATTTT
V gene: TRBV19
clone size: .
J gene: TRBJ2-3
D gene: TRBD2

CDR3 protein: CASSPTGTNSPLHF
CDR3 DNA: TGTGCCAGCAGCCCGACAGGGACGAATTCACCCCTCCACTTT
V gene: TRBV2
clone size: .
J gene: TRBJ1-6
D gene: TRBD1

CDR3 protein: CASSATGTENSPLHF
CDR3 DNA: TGTGCCAGCAGCGCCACCGGGACGGAAAATTCACCCCTCCACTTT
V gene: TRBV9
clone size: .
J gene: TRBJ1-6
D gene: .

CDR3 protein: CASSALLYGYTF
CDR3 DNA: TGTGCCAGCAGCGCCCTTCTCTATGGCTACACCTTC
V gene: TRBV9
clone size: few
J gene: TRBJ1-2
D gene: .

CDR3 protein: CASSPGGSYEQYF
CDR3 DNA: TGTGCCAGTAGTCCCGGGGGCTCCTACGAGCAGTACTTC
V gene: TRBV19
clone size: .
J gene: TRBJ2-7
D gene: .